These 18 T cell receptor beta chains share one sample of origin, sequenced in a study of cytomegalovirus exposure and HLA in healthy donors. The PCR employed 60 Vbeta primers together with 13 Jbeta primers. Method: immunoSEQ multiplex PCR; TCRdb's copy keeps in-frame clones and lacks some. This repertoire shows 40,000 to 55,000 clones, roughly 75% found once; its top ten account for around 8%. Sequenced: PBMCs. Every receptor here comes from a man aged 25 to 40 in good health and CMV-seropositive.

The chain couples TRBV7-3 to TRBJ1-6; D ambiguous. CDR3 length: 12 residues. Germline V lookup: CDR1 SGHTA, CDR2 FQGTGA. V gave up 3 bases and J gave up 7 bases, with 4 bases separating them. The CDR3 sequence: CASSFRNSPLHF. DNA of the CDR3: TGTGCCAGCAGCTTCAGGAATTCACCCCTCCACTTT.

Here the CDR3 reads CASSPVEPNTEAFF. CDR3 DNA sequence: TGTGCCAGCAGCCCCGTAGAGCCGAACACTGAAGCTTTCTTT. The gene calls are TRBV2 and TRBJ1-1; no reliable D call. With 6 bases removed from V and 1 base from J, the gap between germline ends came to 12 bases. The CDR3 consists of 14 residues. CDR1 is SNHLY, CDR2 FYNNEI, per germline.

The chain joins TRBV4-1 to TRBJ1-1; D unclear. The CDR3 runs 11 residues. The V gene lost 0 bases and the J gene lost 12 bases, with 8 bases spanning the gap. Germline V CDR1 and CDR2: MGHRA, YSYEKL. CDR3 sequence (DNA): TGCGCCAGCAGCCAAGAGGGAGTCCCTTTCTTT. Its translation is CASSQEGVPFF.

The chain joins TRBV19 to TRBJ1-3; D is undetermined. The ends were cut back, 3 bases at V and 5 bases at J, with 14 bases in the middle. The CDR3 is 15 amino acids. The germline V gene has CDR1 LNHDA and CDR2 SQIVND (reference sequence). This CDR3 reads CASSITSEGRNTIYF. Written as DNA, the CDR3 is TGTGCCAGTAGTATCACATCGGAGGGAAGAAACACCATATATTTT.

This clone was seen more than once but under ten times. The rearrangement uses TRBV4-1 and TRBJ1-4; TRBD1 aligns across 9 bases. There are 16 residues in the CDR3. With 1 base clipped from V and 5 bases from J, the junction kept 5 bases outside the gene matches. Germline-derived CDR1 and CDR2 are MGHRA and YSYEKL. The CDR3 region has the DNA TGCGCCAGCAGCCAAGGGTCCGGGACAGGGAATGAAAAACTGTTTTTT. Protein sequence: CASSQGSGTGNEKLFF.

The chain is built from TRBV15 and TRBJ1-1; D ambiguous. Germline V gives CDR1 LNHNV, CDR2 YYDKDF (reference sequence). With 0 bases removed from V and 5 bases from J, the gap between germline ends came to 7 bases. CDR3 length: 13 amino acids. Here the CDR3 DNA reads TGTGCCACCAGCAGAGAGTTGACAACTGAAGCTTTCTTT. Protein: CATSRELTTEAFF.

CDR3 residues: CASSPRTGANEAFF. CDR3 DNA: TGTGCCAGTAGTCCTCGGACAGGGGCTAATGAAGCTTTCTTT. This rearrangement joins TRBV19 to TRBJ1-1; TRBD1 aligns across 9 bases. Germline CDR1 and CDR2: LNHDA and SQIVND (reference sequence). J gave up 7 bases and V 5 bases, and 8 bases lay outside the gene matches. CDR3 length: 14 amino acids.

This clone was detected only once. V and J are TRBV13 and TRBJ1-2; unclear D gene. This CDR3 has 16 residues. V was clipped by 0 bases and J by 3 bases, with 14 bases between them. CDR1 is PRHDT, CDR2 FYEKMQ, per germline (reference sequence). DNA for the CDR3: TGTGCCAGCAGCTTAGGCCGAGGACCCGGGGACTATGGCTACACCTTC. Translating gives CASSLGRGPGDYGYTF.

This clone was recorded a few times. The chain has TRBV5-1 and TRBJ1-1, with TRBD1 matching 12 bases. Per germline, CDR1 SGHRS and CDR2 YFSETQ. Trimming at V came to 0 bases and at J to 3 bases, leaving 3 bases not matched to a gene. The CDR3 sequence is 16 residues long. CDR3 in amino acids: CASSLGDRGRDTEAFF. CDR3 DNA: TGCGCCAGCAGCTTGGGGGACAGGGGGCGAGACACTGAAGCTTTCTTT.

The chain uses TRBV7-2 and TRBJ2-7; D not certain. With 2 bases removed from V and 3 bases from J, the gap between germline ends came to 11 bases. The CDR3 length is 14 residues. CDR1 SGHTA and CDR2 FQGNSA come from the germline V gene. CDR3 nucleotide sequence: TGTGCCAGCAGCTTACTCTCCCTCCTCTACGAGCAGTACTTC. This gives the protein CASSLLSLLYEQYF.

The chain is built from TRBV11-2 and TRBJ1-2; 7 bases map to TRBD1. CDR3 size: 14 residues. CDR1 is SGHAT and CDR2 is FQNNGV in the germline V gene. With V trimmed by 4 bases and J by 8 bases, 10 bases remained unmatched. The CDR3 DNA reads TGTGCCAGCAGCTACGTGGCCAGGGGGGAGGGCTACACCTTC. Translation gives CASSYVARGEGYTF.

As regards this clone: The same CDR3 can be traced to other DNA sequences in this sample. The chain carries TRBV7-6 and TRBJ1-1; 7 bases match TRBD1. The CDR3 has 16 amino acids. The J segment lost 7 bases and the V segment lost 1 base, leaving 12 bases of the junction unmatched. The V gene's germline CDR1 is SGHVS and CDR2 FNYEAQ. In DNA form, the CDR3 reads TGTGCCAGCAGCTTAGGGGGACGGGCGGGACAGAGTGAAGCTTTCTTT. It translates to CASSLGGRAGQSEAFF.

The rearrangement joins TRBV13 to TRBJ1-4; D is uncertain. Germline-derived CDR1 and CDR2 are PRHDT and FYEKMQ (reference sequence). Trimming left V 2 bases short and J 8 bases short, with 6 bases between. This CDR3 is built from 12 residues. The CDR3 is CASSLTGEKLFF. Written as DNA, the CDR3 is TGTGCCAGCAGCTTAACGGGAGAAAAACTGTTTTTT. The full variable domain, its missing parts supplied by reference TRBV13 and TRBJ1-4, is AAGVIQSPRHLIKEKRETATLKCYPIPRHDTVYWYQQGPGQDPQFLISFYEKMQSDKGSIPDRFSAQQFSDYHSELNMSSLELGDSALYFCASSLTGEKLFFGSGTQLSVL.

CDR3 bases: TGCGCCAGCAGCCGTGGGGGGACCACAGATACGCAGTATTTT. The encoded protein is CASSRGGTTDTQYF. J is TRBJ2-3 and V is TRBV4-1; D might be TRBD2 (6 bases). Germline V gives CDR1 MGHRA, CDR2 YSYEKL. The V gene lost 4 bases and the J gene lost 2 bases, with 10 bases spanning the gap. The CDR3 is 14 residues long.

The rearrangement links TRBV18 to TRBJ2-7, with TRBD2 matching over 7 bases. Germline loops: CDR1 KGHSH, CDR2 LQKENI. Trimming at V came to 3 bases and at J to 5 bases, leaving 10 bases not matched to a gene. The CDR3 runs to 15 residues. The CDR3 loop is CASSPGRAGADEQYF. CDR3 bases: TGTGCCAGCTCACCCGGACGTGCGGGAGCGGACGAGCAGTACTTC.

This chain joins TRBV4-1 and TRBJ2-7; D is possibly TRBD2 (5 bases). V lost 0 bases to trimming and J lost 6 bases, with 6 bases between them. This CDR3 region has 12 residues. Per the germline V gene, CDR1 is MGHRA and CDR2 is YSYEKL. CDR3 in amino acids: CASSQDRGEQYF. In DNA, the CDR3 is TGCGCCAGCAGCCAAGATCGGGGCGAGCAGTACTTC.

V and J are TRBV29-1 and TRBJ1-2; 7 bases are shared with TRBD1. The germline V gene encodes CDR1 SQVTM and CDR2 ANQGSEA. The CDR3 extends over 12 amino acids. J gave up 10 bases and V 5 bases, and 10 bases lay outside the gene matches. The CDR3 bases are TGCAGCGTTTGGGAACAGGGGTTCTCCTACACCTTC. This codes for CSVWEQGFSYTF.

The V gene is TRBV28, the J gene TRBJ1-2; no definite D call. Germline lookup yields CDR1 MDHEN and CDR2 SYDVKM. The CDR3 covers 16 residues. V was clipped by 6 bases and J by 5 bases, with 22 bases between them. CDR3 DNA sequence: TGTGCCAGCAGATCTCGGGAGGGCCATCGGGAGTATGGCTACACCTTC. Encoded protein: CASRSREGHREYGYTF.